What follows is one T cell receptor beta chain and its context. This clonotype was picked up a small number of times. The clone's antigen remains unknown. No base-level quality is on record; no much larger clone is a single base apart. The library was obtained by 5' RACE. Reads for this sample came from an Illumina HiSeq 2000. A universal primer binding site was introduced by template switching, and a unique molecular identifier was present in the final cDNA, enabling accurate counting of TCR cDNA molecules. First-strand cDNA for TCR alpha and beta chains was synthesized from specific primers in the conserved constant-segment region. To control for contamination, every cDNA library was double barcoded, receiving both a SMART-Mk sample barcode and Illumina barcodes. TruSeq adapter sequences, together with Illumina sample barcodes, were added in two successive PCR steps. The Illumina HiSeq platform was used with custom primers to sequence TCR alpha and beta cDNA libraries. In the authors' own workflow: Raw reads were processed with MiGEC to extract unique molecular identifiers, and MiXCR was used to determine CDR3 positions. For each individual, recombination models were inferred using an EM algorithm with the repgenHMM and IGoR tools. Shared clonotype analysis was performed with the tcR package in R, normalizing sharing by the product of cloneset sizes. To study raw recombination without the effects of thymic and clonal selection, out-of-frame nonproductive sequences were analyzed. Starting from the raw public reads, TCRdb applied fastp trimming at Q25, assembled clones with MiXCR and retained in-frame beta chains. A single entry per CDR3 protein holds the most common genes and DNA from its merged rows. Clone size and V and J calls follow TCRdb, not the original study. This sample comprises about 890,000 distinct CDR3 sequences, 9% to 15% of them detected only once. About 1.5% of the sample is held by the ten biggest clonotypes.

All donors were healthy Caucasians. The twin cohort consisted of three pairs of female monozygotic twins, all aged about 18 to 30 years. The RNA used for TCR libraries was isolated from peripheral blood mononuclear cells. This sample stems from a study of identical twins (dated by TCRdb to 2015 to 2016). Study-wide context: TCR alpha and beta repertoires from monozygotic twins, unrelated adults of various ages and cord blood were deep-sequenced to test whether fetal clonotypes persist. To rule out contamination, the twin experiments were replicated at different times with different library preparation protocols.

Results the study describes overall, beyond this receptor: Fewer insertions were carried by abundant cord blood beta clonotypes; a weaker similar trend was observed in young adult naive repertoires, while no such trend was observed in memory repertoires. Zero-insertion analyses could be partly confounded by invariant T cells such as MAIT and iNKT, although diverse VJ usage argued against such confounding for most clonotypes. Compared with coincidental sharing between unrelated individuals, out-of-frame TCR alpha sequences shared between twins had an excess of sequences with low generation probability. Conclusions relied on cross-sectional statistical analysis, since the same donors could not be followed over many years. A weaker excess of twin sharing was found in beta out-of-frame sequences because the signal-to-noise ratio was lowered by fewer shared sequences. In monozygotic twins, recombination models systematically underestimated out-of-frame TCR alpha sharing, but the models matched the sharing seen between unrelated individuals.

V has 9 bases trimmed and J has 3 bases trimmed; junction bases matching no gene number 8. Counted from cysteine to phenylalanine, this CDR3 has 13 amino acids. Just CDR3 DNA is preserved here, 39 bases in frame from base 1. Based on the germline V gene, the CDR1 and CDR2 sequences are KGHSH and LQKENI. The same data also contributed to another study, on yellow fever vaccine responses in identical twins. As noted in the second study: The authors reported that the T cell response to vaccination in identical twins appeared partly convergent and partly personalized. The study precisely tracked vaccine-responding T cell clones in identical twins.

The chain employs TRBV18 and TRBJ2-7; the central 7 bases match TRBD1. The origin of this receptor is a woman aged 18-29 years in good health. Sequencing was done on a sample of PBMCs. This receptor carries the CDR3 CASSPGQYYEQYF. The nucleotide sequence is given as TGTGCCAGTAGTCCGGGACAGTACTACGAGCAGTACTTC. The CDR3 plus the reference TRBV18 and TRBJ2-7 genes for the other parts give the full variable domain: NAGVMQNPRHLVRRRGQEARLRCSPMKGHSHVYWYRQLPEEGLKFMVYLQKENIIDESGMPKERFSAEFPKEGPSILRIQQVVRGDSAAYFCASSPGQYYEQYFGPGTRLTVT.